A selection of T cell receptor beta chains follows, all from one sample in a study of molecular identifiers for immune sequencing clone quantification. From the PCR reads, TCRdb called clonotypes with MiXCR, one entry per CDR3 protein. The sample consists of approximately 500,000 distinct CDR3 sequences, 25% of them appearing once. Sequenced sample: naive CD8+ T cells from blood, with Jurkat cell RNA spiked in. All receptors come from a human donor in good health. Some libraries in this study had Jurkat cell RNA spiked in. CDR3s include the opening cysteine and the closing phenylalanine or tryptophan. A D gene is named only where the DNA matches it firmly. The size entry is marked missing in some rows and otherwise reads once, few, many or a size class.

d_gene,abundance,j_gene,v_gene,CDR3aa,CDR3nt
TRBD2,.,TRBJ2-5,TRBV4-1,CASSPTSGTSETQYF,TGCGCCAGCAGCCCGACTAGCGGGACATCTGAGACCCAGTACTTC
.,many,TRBJ1-6,TRBV7-9,CASSPSTSGPNSPLHF,TGTGCCAGCAGCCCGTCAACTTCGGGTCCTAATTCACCCCTCCACTTT
TRBD2,.,TRBJ2-2,TRBV7-9,CASSLRERVTGELFF,TGTGCCAGCAGCTTGCGGGAGAGAGTCACCGGGGAGCTGTTTTTT
.,.,TRBJ1-5,TRBV28,CASGSPRREGLHQPQHF,TGTGCCAGCGGTTCCCCCCGTCGCGAAGGGTTGCATCAGCCCCAGCATTTT
TRBD1,.,TRBJ2-7,TRBV5-1,CASSLARDRAYEQYF,TGCGCCAGCAGCTTGGCCCGGGACAGGGCCTACGAGCAGTACTTC
.,.,TRBJ2-5,TRBV30,CAWSRYRVSMKETQYF,TGTGCCTGGAGTCGCTACAGGGTTTCGATGAAAGAGACCCAGTACTTC
.,.,TRBJ2-5,TRBV30,CAWSGTQGETQYF,TGTGCCTGGAGCGGGACGCAGGGGGAGACCCAGTACTTC
TRBD2,few,TRBJ2-5,TRBV19,CASSIGAGAETQYF,TGTGCCAGTAGTATAGGCGCGGGAGCTGAGACCCAGTACTTC
.,many,TRBJ2-3,TRBV7-9,CASSAGSTQYF,TGTGCCAGCAGCGCAGGGTCTACGCAGTATTTT
.,.,TRBJ2-3,TRBV9,CASSSPGRRPDTQYF,TGTGCCAGCAGCTCTCCGGGACGGCGGCCAGATACGCAGTATTTT
TRBD2,many,TRBJ2-7,TRBV20-1,CSAAQFQTSNLEQYF,TGCAGTGCCGCACAATTCCAGACTAGCAATCTCGAGCAGTACTTC
TRBD2,many,TRBJ2-3,TRBV5-4,CASSSGISQIAGPDTQYF,TGTGCCAGCAGCTCTGGGATCTCTCAAATAGCGGGGCCGGATACGCAGTATTTT
.,.,TRBJ1-5,TRBV20-1,CSARAGFAGGDNQPQHF,TGCAGTGCTAGAGCCGGGTTTGCAGGTGGAGACAATCAGCCCCAGCATTTT
.,few,TRBJ2-1,TRBV12-3/TRBV12-4,CASRPRGDDEQFF,TGTGCCAGCAGACCCAGGGGTGACGATGAGCAGTTCTTC
.,many,TRBJ2-2,TRBV3-1,CASSQVQGSTGELFF,TGTGCCAGCAGCCAAGTTCAGGGGAGCACCGGGGAGCTGTTTTTT
.,many,TRBJ1-1,TRBV9,CASSVATIMNTEAFF,TGTGCCAGCAGCGTAGCTACGATTATGAACACTGAAGCTTTCTTT
.,many,TRBJ1-4,TRBV29-1,CSVEQGASEKLFF,TGCAGCGTTGAGCAAGGGGCGAGTGAAAAACTGTTTTTT
.,.,TRBJ1-1,TRBV7-9,CASSLASGYEAFF,TGTGCCAGCAGCTTAGCTTCTGGATATGAAGCTTTCTTT
.,many,TRBJ2-7,TRBV4-1,CASSQAQAYEQYF,TGCGCCAGCAGCCAAGCCCAGGCCTACGAGCAGTACTTC
TRBD2,many,TRBJ2-1,TRBV29-1,CSVEAGEVYNEQFF,TGCAGCGTTGAGGCGGGGGAGGTATACAATGAGCAGTTCTTC
.,few,TRBJ2-3,TRBV12-3/TRBV12-4,CASSLSASADRADTQYF,TGTGCCAGCAGTTTATCCGCGTCCGCGGATAGGGCAGATACGCAGTATTTT
.,many,TRBJ2-3,TRBV12-3/TRBV12-4,CASSKDSSPRDTQYF,TGTGCCAGCAGTAAGGACAGTAGCCCCAGAGATACGCAGTATTTT
.,.,TRBJ1-6,TRBV4-1,CASSQPQLPPLHF,TGCGCCAGCAGCCAGCCTCAGTTGCCGCCCCTCCACTTT
TRBD2,.,TRBJ2-1,TRBV28,CASSLPRGEGGQVEQFF,TGTGCCAGCAGTTTACCCCGGGGCGAGGGAGGGCAGGTTGAGCAGTTCTTC
.,.,TRBJ2-3,TRBV6-5,CASSQKDTQYF,TGTGCCAGCAGTCAAAAAGATACGCAGTATTTT
TRBD1,few,TRBJ2-7,TRBV6-5,CASRLSRDSPYEQYF,TGTGCCAGCAGATTGAGCCGGGACAGCCCCTACGAGCAGTACTTC
TRBD1,few,TRBJ2-2,TRBV19,CASSVDRGWNTGELFF,TGTGCCAGTAGTGTAGACAGGGGATGGAACACCGGGGAGCTGTTTTTT
.,many,TRBJ2-7,TRBV14,CASSQDWGFDEQYF,TGTGCCAGCAGCCAAGATTGGGGGTTCGACGAGCAGTACTTC
TRBD1,.,TRBJ2-1,TRBV19,CASGPWTGGLDEQFF,TGTGCCAGTGGCCCCTGGACAGGGGGCCTAGATGAGCAGTTCTTC
.,many,TRBJ1-1,TRBV9,CASSAGGTEAFF,TGTGCCAGCAGCGCCGGTGGCACTGAAGCTTTCTTT
TRBD1,.,TRBJ2-2,TRBV6-1,CASSVGTGGFTGELFF,TGTGCCAGCAGTGTTGGGACAGGGGGGTTCACCGGGGAGCTGTTTTTT
.,many,TRBJ2-7,TRBV28,CASSFFRDSYEQYF,TGTGCCAGCAGTTTCTTCCGGGACTCCTACGAGCAGTACTTC
.,many,TRBJ1-5,TRBV12-3/TRBV12-4,CARPPGGLGGPQHF,TGTGCCAGACCACCCGGGGGCTTAGGAGGGCCCCAGCATTTT
.,many,TRBJ2-7,TRBV6-2/TRBV6-3,CASRLTLAYEQYF,TGTGCCAGCAGATTGACTCTGGCCTACGAGCAGTACTTC
.,many,TRBJ1-4,TRBV15,CATSSPRGTVANEKLFF,TGTGCCACCAGCTCCCCAAGGGGAACAGTGGCTAATGAAAAACTGTTTTTT
.,few,TRBJ2-7,TRBV7-2,CASSFGGQEQYF,TGTGCCAGCAGCTTTGGAGGGCAGGAGCAGTACTTC
TRBD2,many,TRBJ2-3,TRBV5-4,CASRHGDAGDTDTQYF,TGTGCCAGCAGACATGGGGATGCGGGGGATACAGATACGCAGTATTTT
TRBD2,few,TRBJ2-3,TRBV6-6,CASSYLPSGQGTDTQYF,TGTGCCAGCAGTTACCTGCCTAGCGGTCAAGGCACAGATACGCAGTATTTT
TRBD2,few,TRBJ2-7,TRBV4-3,CASSQASSGYEQYF,TGCGCCAGCAGCCAAGCGTCTAGCGGGTACGAGCAGTACTTC
.,many,TRBJ2-7,TRBV5-8,CASSYQAGSEQYF,TGTGCCAGCAGCTACCAAGCCGGGAGCGAGCAGTACTTC
.,few,TRBJ2-7,TRBV3-1,CASSQEPTVYEQYF,TGTGCCAGCAGCCAAGAACCCACCGTCTACGAGCAGTACTTC
TRBD2,many,TRBJ2-3,TRBV24-1,CATSDYAGVGTDTQYF,TGTGCCACCAGTGATTATGCGGGGGTCGGCACAGATACGCAGTATTTT
.,many,TRBJ1-3,TRBV13,CASSFLGNTIYF,TGTGCCAGCAGCTTCCTTGGAAACACCATATATTTT
TRBD1,many,TRBJ2-3,TRBV5-1,CASSPGQGADTQYF,TGCGCCAGCAGTCCGGGCCAGGGGGCCGATACGCAGTATTTT
TRBD2,.,TRBJ2-3,TRBV4-3,CASSPGLGAGAGTDTQYF,TGCGCCAGCAGCCCCGGGTTAGGAGCGGGGGCCGGCACAGATACGCAGTATTTT
.,many,TRBJ2-7,TRBV18,CASSYPPAYEQYF,TGTGCCAGCTCTTATCCCCCGGCCTACGAGCAGTACTTC
.,.,TRBJ2-7,TRBV30,CAWSVLSGSEQYF,TGTGCCTGGAGTGTGCTTTCTGGGTCCGAGCAGTACTTC
.,many,TRBJ2-3,TRBV20-1,CSARAGVTDTQYF,TGCAGTGCTAGAGCGGGAGTCACAGATACGCAGTATTTT
TRBD2,few,TRBJ2-1,TRBV27,CASSYQAGVYNEQFF,TGTGCCAGCAGTTATCAAGCGGGGGTCTACAATGAGCAGTTCTTC
TRBD1,.,TRBJ1-1,TRBV7-8,CASSLGTGGGENTEAFF,TGTGCCAGCAGCTTAGGGACAGGGGGCGGCGAGAACACTGAAGCTTTCTTT
.,.,TRBJ2-2,TRBV7-2,CASSLRAPPGTGELFF,TGTGCCAGCAGCTTACGGGCCCCCCCCGGGACCGGGGAGCTGTTTTTT